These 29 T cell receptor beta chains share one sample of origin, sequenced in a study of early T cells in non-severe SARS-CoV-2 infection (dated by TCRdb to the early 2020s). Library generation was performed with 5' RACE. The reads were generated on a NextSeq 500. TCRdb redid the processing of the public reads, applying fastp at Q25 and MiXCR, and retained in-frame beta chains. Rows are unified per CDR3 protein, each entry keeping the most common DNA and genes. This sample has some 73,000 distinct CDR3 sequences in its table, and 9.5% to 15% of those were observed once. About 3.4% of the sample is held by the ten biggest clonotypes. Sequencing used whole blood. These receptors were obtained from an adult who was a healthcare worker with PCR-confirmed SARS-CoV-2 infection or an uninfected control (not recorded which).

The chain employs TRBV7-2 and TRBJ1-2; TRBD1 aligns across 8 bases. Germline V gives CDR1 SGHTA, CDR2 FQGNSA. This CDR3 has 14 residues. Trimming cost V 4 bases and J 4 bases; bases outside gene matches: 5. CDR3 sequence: CASSYDRGGYGYTF. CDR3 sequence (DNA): TGTGCCAGCAGCTATGACAGGGGCGGCTATGGCTACACCTTC.

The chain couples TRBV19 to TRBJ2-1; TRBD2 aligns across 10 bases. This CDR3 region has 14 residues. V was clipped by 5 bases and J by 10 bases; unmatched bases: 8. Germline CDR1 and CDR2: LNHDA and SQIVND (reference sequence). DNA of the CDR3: TGTGCCAGTAGTCTCTTTCTAGCGGGAGACGAGCAGTTCTTC. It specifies CASSLFLAGDEQFF.

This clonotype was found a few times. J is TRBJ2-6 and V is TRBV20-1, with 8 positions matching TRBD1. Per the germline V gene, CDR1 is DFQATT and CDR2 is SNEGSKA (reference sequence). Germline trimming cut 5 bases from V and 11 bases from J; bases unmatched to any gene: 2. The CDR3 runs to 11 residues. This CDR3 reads CSAGQGHVLTF. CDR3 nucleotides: TGCAGTGCTGGACAGGGCCACGTCCTGACTTTC.

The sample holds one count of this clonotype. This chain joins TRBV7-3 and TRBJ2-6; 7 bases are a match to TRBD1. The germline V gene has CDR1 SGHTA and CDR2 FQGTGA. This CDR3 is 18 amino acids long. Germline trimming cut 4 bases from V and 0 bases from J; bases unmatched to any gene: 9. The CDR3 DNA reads TGTGCCAGCAGCTCGACGGGACAGCCTCTCTCTGGGGCCAACGTCCTGACTTTC. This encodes CASSSTGQPLSGANVLTF.

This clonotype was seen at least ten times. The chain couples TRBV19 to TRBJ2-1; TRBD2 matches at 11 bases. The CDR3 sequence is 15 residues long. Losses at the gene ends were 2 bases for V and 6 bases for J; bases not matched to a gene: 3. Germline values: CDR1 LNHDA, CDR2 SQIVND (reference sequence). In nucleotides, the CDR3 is TGTGCCAGTAGTATACTAGCGGGAGGAGGCAATGAGCAGTTCTTC. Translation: CASSILAGGGNEQFF.

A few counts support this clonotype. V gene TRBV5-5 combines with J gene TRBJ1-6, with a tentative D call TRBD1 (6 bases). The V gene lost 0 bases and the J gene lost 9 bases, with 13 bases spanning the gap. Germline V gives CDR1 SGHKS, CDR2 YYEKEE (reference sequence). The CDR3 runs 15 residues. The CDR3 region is CASSLAGANSSPLHF. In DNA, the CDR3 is TGTGCCAGCAGCTTGGCAGGGGCAAATAGTTCACCCCTCCACTTT.

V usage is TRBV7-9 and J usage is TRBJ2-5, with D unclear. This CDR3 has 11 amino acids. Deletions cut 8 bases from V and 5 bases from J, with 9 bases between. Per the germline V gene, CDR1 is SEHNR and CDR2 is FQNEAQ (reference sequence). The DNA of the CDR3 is TGTGCCAGCCGAGGTGGGGAGACCCAGTACTTC. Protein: CASRGGETQYF.

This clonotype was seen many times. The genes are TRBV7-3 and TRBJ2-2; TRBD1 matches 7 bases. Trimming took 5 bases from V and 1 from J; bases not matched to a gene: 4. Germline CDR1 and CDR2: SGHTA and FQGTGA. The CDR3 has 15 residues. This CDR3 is CASSPGQVNTGELFF. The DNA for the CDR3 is TGTGCCAGCAGCCCTGGACAGGTGAACACCGGGGAGCTGTTTTTT.

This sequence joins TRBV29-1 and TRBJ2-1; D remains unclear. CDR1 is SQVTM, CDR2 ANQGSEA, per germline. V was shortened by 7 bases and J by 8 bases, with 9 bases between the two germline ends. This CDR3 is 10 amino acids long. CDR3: CSAVVDEQFF. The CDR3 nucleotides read TGCAGCGCGGTAGTGGATGAGCAGTTCTTC.

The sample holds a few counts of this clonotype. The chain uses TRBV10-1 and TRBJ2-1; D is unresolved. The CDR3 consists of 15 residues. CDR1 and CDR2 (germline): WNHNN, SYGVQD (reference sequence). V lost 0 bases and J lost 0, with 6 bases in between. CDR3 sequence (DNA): TGCGCCAGCAGTGAGTCGCGGACCTCCTACAATGAGCAGTTCTTC. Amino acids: CASSESRTSYNEQFF.

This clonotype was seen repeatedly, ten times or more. The CDR3 spells CASSLGYSETQYF. In DNA form, the CDR3 reads TGCGCCAGCAGCTTGGGATACTCAGAGACCCAGTACTTC. The chain joins TRBV5-1 to TRBJ2-5, with D unclear. The CDR3 is made up of 13 amino acids. The V gene's germline CDR1 is SGHRS and CDR2 YFSETQ. Between the trimmed V and J ends, which lost 0 bases and 4 bases, there was a span of 7 bases.

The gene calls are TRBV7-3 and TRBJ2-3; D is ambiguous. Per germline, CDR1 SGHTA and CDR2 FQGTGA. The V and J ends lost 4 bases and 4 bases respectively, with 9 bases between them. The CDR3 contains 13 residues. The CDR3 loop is CASSSPLADTQYF. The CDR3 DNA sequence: TGTGCCAGCAGCTCCCCCCTAGCAGATACGCAGTATTTT.

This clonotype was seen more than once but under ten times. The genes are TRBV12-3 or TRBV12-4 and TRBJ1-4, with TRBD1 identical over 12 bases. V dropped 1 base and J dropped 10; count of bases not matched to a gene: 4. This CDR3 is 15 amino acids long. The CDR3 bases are TGTGCCAGCAGTTTAGGGGGGACAGGGGGCGGAAAACTGTTTTTT. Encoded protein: CASSLGGTGGGKLFF.

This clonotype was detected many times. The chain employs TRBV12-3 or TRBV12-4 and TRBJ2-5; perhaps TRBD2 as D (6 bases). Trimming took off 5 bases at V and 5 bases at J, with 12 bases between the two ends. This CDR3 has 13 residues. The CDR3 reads CASSEDGGETQYF. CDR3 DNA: TGTGCCAGCAGTGAGGACGGAGGGGAGACCCAGTACTTC.

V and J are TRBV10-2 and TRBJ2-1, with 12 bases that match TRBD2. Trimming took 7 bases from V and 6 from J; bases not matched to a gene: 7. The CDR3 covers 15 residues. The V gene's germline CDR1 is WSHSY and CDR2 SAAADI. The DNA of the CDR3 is TGCGCCAGCACCCTACTAGCGGGAGGCCCCAATGAGCAGTTCTTC. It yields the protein CASTLLAGGPNEQFF.

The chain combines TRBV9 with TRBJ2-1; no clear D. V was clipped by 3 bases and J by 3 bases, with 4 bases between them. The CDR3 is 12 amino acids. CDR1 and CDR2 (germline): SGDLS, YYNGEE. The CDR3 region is CASSAFYNEQFF. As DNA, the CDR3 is TGTGCCAGCAGCGCCTTCTACAATGAGCAGTTCTTC.

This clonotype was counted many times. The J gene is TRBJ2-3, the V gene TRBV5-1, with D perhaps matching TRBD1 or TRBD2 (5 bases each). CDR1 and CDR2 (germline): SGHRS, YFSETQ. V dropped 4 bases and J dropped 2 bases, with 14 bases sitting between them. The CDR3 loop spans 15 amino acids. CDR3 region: CASSRTPGATDTQYF. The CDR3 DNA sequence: TGCGCCAGCAGCCGGACTCCTGGGGCCACAGATACGCAGTATTTT.

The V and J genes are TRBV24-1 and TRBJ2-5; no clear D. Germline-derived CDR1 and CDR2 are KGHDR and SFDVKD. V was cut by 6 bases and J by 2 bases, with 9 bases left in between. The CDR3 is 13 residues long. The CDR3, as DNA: TGTGCCACCAGTCCTATGGGACAAGAGACCCAGTACTTC. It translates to CATSPMGQETQYF.

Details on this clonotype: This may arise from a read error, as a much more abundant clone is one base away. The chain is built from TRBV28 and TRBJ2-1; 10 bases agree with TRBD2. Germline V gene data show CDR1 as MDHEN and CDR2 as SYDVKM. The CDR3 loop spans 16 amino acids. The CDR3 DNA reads TGTGCCGGCAGTTTTCCAGCGGGAGGGGCCTACAATGAGCAGTTCTTC. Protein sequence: CAGSFPAGGAYNEQFF. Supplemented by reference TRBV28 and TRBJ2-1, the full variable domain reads DVKVTQSSRYLVKRTGEKVFLECVQDMDHENMFWYRQDPGLGLRLIYFSYDVKMKEKGDIPEGYSVSREKKERFSLILESASTNQTSMYLCAGSFPAGGAYNEQFFGPGTRLTVL.

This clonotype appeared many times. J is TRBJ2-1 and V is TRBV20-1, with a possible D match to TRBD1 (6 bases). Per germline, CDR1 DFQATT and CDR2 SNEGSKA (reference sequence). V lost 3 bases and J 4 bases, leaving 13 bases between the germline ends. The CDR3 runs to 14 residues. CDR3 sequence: CSASARTAYNEQFF. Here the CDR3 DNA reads TGCAGTGCTAGTGCTCGGACAGCTTACAATGAGCAGTTCTTC.

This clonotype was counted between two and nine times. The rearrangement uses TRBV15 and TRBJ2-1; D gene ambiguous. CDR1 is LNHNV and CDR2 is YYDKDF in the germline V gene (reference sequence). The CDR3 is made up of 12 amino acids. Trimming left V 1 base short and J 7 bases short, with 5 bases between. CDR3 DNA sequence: TGTGCCACCAGCAGAGGCCTGAATGAGCAGTTCTTC. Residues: CATSRGLNEQFF.

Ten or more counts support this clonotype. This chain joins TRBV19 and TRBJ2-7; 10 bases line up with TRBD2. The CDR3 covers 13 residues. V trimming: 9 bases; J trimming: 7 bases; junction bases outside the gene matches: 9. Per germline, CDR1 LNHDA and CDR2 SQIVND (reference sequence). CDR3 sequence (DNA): TGTGCCAGCTCTAGCGGGAGTCTGGGAGAGCAGTACTTC. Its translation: CASSSGSLGEQYF.

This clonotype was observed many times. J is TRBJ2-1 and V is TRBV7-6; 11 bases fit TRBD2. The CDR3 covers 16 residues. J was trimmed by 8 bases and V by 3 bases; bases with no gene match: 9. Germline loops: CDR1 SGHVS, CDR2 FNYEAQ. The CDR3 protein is CASSLPTSGRRDEQFF. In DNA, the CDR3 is TGTGCCAGCAGCTTGCCCACTAGCGGGAGAAGGGATGAGCAGTTCTTC.

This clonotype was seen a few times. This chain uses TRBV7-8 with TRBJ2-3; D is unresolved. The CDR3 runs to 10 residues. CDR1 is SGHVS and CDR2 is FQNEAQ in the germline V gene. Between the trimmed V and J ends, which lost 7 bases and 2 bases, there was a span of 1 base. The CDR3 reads CASTTDTQYF. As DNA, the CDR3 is TGTGCCAGCACCACAGATACGCAGTATTTT.

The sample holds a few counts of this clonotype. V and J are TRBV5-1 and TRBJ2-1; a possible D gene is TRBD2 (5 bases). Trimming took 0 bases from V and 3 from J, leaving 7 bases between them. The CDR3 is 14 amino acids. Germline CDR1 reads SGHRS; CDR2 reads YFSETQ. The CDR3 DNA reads TGCGCCAGCAGCTTGGCCGGGAACTACAATGAGCAGTTCTTC. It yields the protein CASSLAGNYNEQFF.

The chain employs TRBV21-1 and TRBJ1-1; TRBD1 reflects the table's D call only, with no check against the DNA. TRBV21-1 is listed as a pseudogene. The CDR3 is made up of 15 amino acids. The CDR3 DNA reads TGTGCCAGCAGCACCCTGACAGAACGGAACACTGAAGCTTTCTTT. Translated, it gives CASSTLTERNTEAFF.

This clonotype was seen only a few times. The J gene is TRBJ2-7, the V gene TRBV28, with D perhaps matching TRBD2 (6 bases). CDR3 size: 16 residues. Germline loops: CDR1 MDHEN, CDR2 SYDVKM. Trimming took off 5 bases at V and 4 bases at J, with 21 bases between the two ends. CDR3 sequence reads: CASSLLKTGANYEQYF. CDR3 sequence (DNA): TGTGCCAGCAGTCTACTTAAGACGGGAGCGAATTACGAGCAGTACTTC.

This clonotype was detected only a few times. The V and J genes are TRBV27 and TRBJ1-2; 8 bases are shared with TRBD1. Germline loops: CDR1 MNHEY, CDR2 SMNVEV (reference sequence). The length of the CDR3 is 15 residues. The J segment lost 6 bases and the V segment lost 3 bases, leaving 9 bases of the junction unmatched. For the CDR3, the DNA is TGTGCCAGCAGTTTCCGAACTGACAGGGGAGATGGCTACACCTTC. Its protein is CASSFRTDRGDGYTF.

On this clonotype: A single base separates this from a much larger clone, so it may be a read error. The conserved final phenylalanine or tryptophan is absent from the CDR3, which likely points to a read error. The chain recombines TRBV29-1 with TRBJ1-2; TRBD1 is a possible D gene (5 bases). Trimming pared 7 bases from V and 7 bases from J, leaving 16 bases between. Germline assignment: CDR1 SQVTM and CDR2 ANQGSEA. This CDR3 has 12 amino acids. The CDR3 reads CSALMGGTGYTL. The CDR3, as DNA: TGCAGCGCCCTGATGGGGGGGACTGGCTACACCCTC.